The 32 T cell receptor beta chains reported below all come from one sample, sequenced in a study of OX40 agonist ivuxolimab in advanced cancers. TCRdb's copy holds only in-frame clones and misses some; the assay was immunoSEQ multiplex PCR. The data show about 47,000 clones, approximately 90% seen once. The material was CD4+ or CD8+ T cells sorted from blood, obtained in a trial of the OX40 agonist ivuxolimab. Receptors were obtained from an adult with an advanced solid tumor such as melanoma, head and neck, liver or kidney cancer.

The CDR3 is CASTFTGAGPYEQYF. For the CDR3, the DNA is TGTGCCAGCACATTTACAGGGGCTGGGCCCTACGAGCAGTACTTC. V usage is TRBV6-5 and J usage is TRBJ2-7; 7 positions match TRBD1. Germline assignment: CDR1 MNHEY and CDR2 SVGAGI. CDR3 size: 15 residues. V lost 7 bases and J lost 2; bases outside the gene matches: 11.

This sequence joins TRBV19 and TRBJ1-6, with 7 bases that match TRBD1. The CDR3 runs to 13 residues. Germline lookup yields CDR1 LNHDA and CDR2 SQIVND (reference sequence). V trimming: 5 bases; J trimming: 9 bases; junction bases outside the gene matches: 4. The CDR3 DNA reads TGTGCCAGTAGTCCTAACAGGGGTTCACCCCTCCACTTT. Its protein product is CASSPNRGSPLHF.

CDR3 loop: CASSLAGNYGYTF. The CDR3 DNA reads TGTGCCAGCAGCTTAGCGGGGAACTATGGCTACACCTTC. The rearrangement joins TRBV5-6 to TRBJ1-2; no clear D. V shed 2 bases and J shed 2 bases, with 7 bases lying between them. Germline V gene lookup returns CDR1 SGHDT and CDR2 YYEEEE. This CDR3 region has 13 residues.

V and J are TRBV6-5 and TRBJ1-1; D is unresolved. The CDR3 sequence is 15 residues long. V was clipped by 7 bases and J by 3 bases, with 18 bases between them. Germline values: CDR1 MNHEY, CDR2 SVGAGI. The CDR3 is CASIPIPTLYTEAFF. DNA for the CDR3: TGTGCCAGCATCCCAATCCCGACTCTCTACACTGAAGCTTTCTTT.

The genes are TRBV2 and TRBJ2-5, with a possible D match to TRBD2 (7 bases). V lost 3 bases and J 1 base, leaving 12 bases between the germline ends. The V gene's germline CDR1 is SNHLY and CDR2 FYNNEI. This CDR3 region has 15 residues. In nucleotides, the CDR3 is TGTGCCAGCAGTGAGGTAGGGGGGGGCCAAGAGACCCAGTACTTC. Its translation: CASSEVGGGQETQYF.

This chain links TRBV13 with TRBJ2-2, with D tentatively TRBD1 (6 bases). The CDR3 runs to 17 residues. CDR1 PRHDT and CDR2 FYEKMQ come from the germline V gene (reference sequence). Trimming removed 3 bases from V and 4 bases from J, with 18 bases in between. CDR3 residues: CASSFSGAGAGTGELFF. CDR3 sequence (DNA): TGTGCCAGCAGCTTTTCAGGGGCAGGGGCGGGCACCGGGGAGCTGTTTTTT.

The chain recombines TRBV6-4 with TRBJ1-4; D perhaps matches TRBD1 (6 bases). Per germline, CDR1 MRHNA and CDR2 SNTAGT. CDR3 length: 13 amino acids. Deletions cut 5 bases from V and 8 bases from J, with 12 bases between. This CDR3 reads CASSPLTGEKLFF. The CDR3 DNA reads TGTGCCAGCAGTCCTTTAACAGGGGAAAAACTGTTTTTT.

This clone has a single count. The chain uses TRBV6-1 and TRBJ2-7, with 7 bases lining up with TRBD2. V trimming: 6 bases; J trimming: 3 bases; junction bases outside the gene matches: 8. The CDR3 runs to 14 residues. Per the germline V gene, CDR1 is MNHNS and CDR2 is SASEGT. The CDR3, as DNA: TGTGCCAGCAGCCTGGGAGGGGAGGTCTACGAGCAGTACTTC. Translated, it gives CASSLGGEVYEQYF.

The V call is TRBV6-5, the J call TRBJ2-4, with TRBD2 matching over 9 bases. Germline V lookup: CDR1 MNHEY, CDR2 SVGAGI. The CDR3 spans 12 residues. With 3 bases clipped from V and 16 bases from J, the junction kept 7 bases outside the gene matches. Here the CDR3 reads CASSYSGGFYYF. The CDR3 DNA reads as TGTGCCAGCAGTTATAGCGGGGGCTTTTATTACTTC.

The J gene is TRBJ2-7, the V gene TRBV7-9; 7 nucleotides line up with TRBD1. Trimming at V came to 5 bases and at J to 9 bases, leaving 13 bases not matched to a gene. CDR3 length: 14 residues. Germline V gene lookup returns CDR1 SEHNR and CDR2 FQNEAQ (reference sequence). In DNA form, the CDR3 reads TGTGCCAGCAGCCCCCGGGACAGCCCCACCGGGCAGTACTTC. This codes for CASSPRDSPTGQYF.

This clone was seen just once. This chain links TRBV13 with TRBJ2-7; unclear D gene. This CDR3 is built from 11 residues. Trimming took off 3 bases at V and 0 bases at J, with 0 bases between the two ends. Germline CDR1 reads PRHDT; CDR2 reads FYEKMQ (reference sequence). CDR3 sequence (DNA): TGTGCCAGCAGCTTCTCCTACGAGCAGTACTTC. It specifies CASSFSYEQYF.

The V and J genes are TRBV18 and TRBJ2-7; no reliable D call. The CDR3 runs 13 residues. V gave up 1 base and J gave up 3 bases, with 7 bases separating them. Germline V gene data show CDR1 as KGHSH and CDR2 as LQKENI. This CDR3 is CASSPQWDYEQYF. The DNA of the CDR3 is TGTGCCAGCTCACCACAATGGGACTACGAGCAGTACTTC.

This clone has more than one count but fewer than ten. This chain links TRBV18 with TRBJ1-1; D not certain. V was pared by 3 bases and J by 0 bases, with 5 bases between. The CDR3 extends over 13 amino acids. Germline values: CDR1 KGHSH, CDR2 LQKENI. The CDR3, as DNA: TGTGCCAGCTCACCTGGGATGAACACTGAAGCTTTCTTT. Amino acids: CASSPGMNTEAFF. Looking up the rest from reference TRBV18 and TRBJ1-1 gives the full variable domain: NAGVMQNPRHLVRRRGQEARLRCSPMKGHSHVYWYRQLPEEGLKFMVYLQKENIIDESGMPKERFSAEFPKEGPSILRIQQVVRGDSAAYFCASSPGMNTEAFFGQGTRLTVV.

The chain couples TRBV21-1 to TRBJ1-2; the tabulated D call, TRBD1, remains unverified against the DNA. TRBV21-1 is designated a pseudogene. This CDR3 has 18 amino acids. CDR3 loop: CASSAPDRGRFSFYGYTF. The CDR3 DNA follows: TGTGCCAGCAGCGCACCAGACAGGGGGCGTTTCTCATTCTATGGCTACACCTTC.

The J gene is TRBJ1-2, the V gene TRBV4-3; 9 bases map to TRBD1. Germline loops: CDR1 LGHNA, CDR2 YSLEER. The CDR3 spans 16 residues. Trimming removed 1 base from V and 5 bases from J; junction bases left unmatched: 8. The CDR3 spells CASSQGSTGGGYGYTF. CDR3 sequence (DNA): TGCGCCAGCAGCCAAGGTTCTACAGGGGGCGGATATGGCTACACCTTC.

This chain connects TRBV30 to TRBJ2-7; D may be TRBD2 (5 bases). CDR1 GTSNPN and CDR2 SVGIG come from the germline V gene (reference sequence). V was pared by 8 bases and J by 7 bases, with 21 bases between. This CDR3 has 13 residues. CDR3 sequence reads: CAVYGEMGTEQYF. DNA of the CDR3: TGTGCCGTATACGGGGAAATGGGTACGGAGCAGTACTTC.

The chain employs TRBV7-2 and TRBJ2-7, with D possibly TRBD1 on 6 matching bases. V lost 4 bases to trimming and J lost 4 bases, with 11 bases between them. The CDR3 length is 13 residues. CDR1 and CDR2 (germline): SGHTA, FQGNSA. CDR3 in amino acids: CASSSYRDYEQYF. CDR3 nucleotide sequence: TGTGCCAGCAGCTCCTACAGGGATTACGAGCAGTACTTC.

The V call is TRBV15, the J call TRBJ1-5; D may be TRBD1 (6 bases). Germline V gene data show CDR1 as LNHNV and CDR2 as YYDKDF (reference sequence). The CDR3 sequence is 19 residues long. Trimming shortened V by 3 bases and J by 0 bases, and 21 bases separated the two germline ends. CDR3 sequence: CATSRGGRGPSFSNQPQHF. The CDR3 DNA sequence: TGTGCCACCAGCAGGGGAGGCAGGGGCCCATCTTTTAGCAATCAGCCCCAGCATTTT.

This chain uses TRBV5-6 with TRBJ2-1; 7 nucleotides line up with TRBD1. Germline V lookup: CDR1 SGHDT, CDR2 YYEEEE. With 1 base clipped from V and 4 bases from J, the junction kept 11 bases outside the gene matches. The CDR3 is 17 residues long. The CDR3 spells CASSLTNRDSFYNEQFF. CDR3 nucleotides: TGTGCCAGCAGCTTGACGAATCGGGACAGCTTTTACAATGAGCAGTTCTTC.

The chain has TRBV29-1 and TRBJ2-2; 10 bases match TRBD2. The CDR3 runs to 16 residues. CDR1 is SQVTM and CDR2 is ANQGSEA in the germline V gene. Trimming cost V 1 base and J 7 bases; bases outside gene matches: 9. The CDR3 loop reads CSVEVPSGGAIGELFF. CDR3 DNA: TGCAGCGTTGAAGTCCCAAGCGGGGGGGCCATCGGGGAGCTGTTTTTT.

The V call is TRBV25-1, the J call TRBJ1-2; D perhaps matches TRBD1 (5 bases). The CDR3 loop spans 12 amino acids. The germline gives CDR1 MGHDK, CDR2 SYGVNS. V lost 4 bases, J lost 8 bases, and 11 bases lay in between. Written as DNA, the CDR3 is TGTGCCAGCAGTGGGGGCCGGGGGGGCTACACCTTC. It is translated as CASSGGRGGYTF.

The CDR3, as DNA: TGTGCCAGTAGTATTTGGCAGGGTGAAAGCAATGAGCAGTTCTTC. Its protein product is CASSIWQGESNEQFF. This chain uses TRBV19 with TRBJ2-1, with D maybe TRBD1 (5 bases). CDR3 length: 15 residues. Trimming left V 3 bases short and J 6 bases short, with 15 bases between. Per the germline V gene, CDR1 is LNHDA and CDR2 is SQIVND (reference sequence).

The rearrangement uses TRBV30 and TRBJ1-3, with 10 nucleotides matching TRBD1. CDR3 length: 18 amino acids. Germline CDR1 GTSNPN, CDR2 SVGIG (reference sequence). The trim removed 3 bases at V and 3 bases at J, leaving 14 bases unmatched. Here the CDR3 DNA reads TGTGCCTGGAGCATGATGTTTGGACAGGGGGTGTTTGGAAACACCATATATTTT. The encoded protein is CAWSMMFGQGVFGNTIYF.

This clone occurred once. The chain links TRBV21-1 to TRBJ1-1. TRBV21-1 is assigned pseudogene status. This CDR3 spans 14 amino acids. The CDR3 DNA reads TGTGCCAGGCCCCAGGTGACTGGGAACACTGAAGCTTTCTTT. This sequence encodes CARPQVTGNTEAFF.

The rearrangement uses TRBV7-2 and TRBJ1-5, with no clear D. CDR3 length: 13 amino acids. Trimming took 5 bases from V and 4 from J, leaving 9 bases between them. The germline V gene has CDR1 SGHTA and CDR2 FQGNSA. CDR3 in DNA: TGTGCCAGCAGCCGAGACGGTAATCAGCCCCAGCATTTT. Amino acids: CASSRDGNQPQHF.

This chain uses TRBV5-1 with TRBJ2-1; D perhaps matches TRBD2 (7 bases). CDR3 size: 14 residues. Germline loops: CDR1 SGHRS, CDR2 YFSETQ. V was clipped by 0 bases and J by 10 bases, with 14 bases between them. The CDR3 here is CASSLVGGANEQFF. In DNA, the CDR3 is TGCGCCAGCAGCTTGGTTGGGGGGGCGAACGAGCAGTTCTTC.

This sequence joins TRBV19 and TRBJ2-5, with 13 positions matching TRBD2. V lost 3 bases, J lost 2 bases, and 6 bases stayed unmatched. CDR1 is LNHDA, CDR2 SQIVND, per germline (reference sequence). The CDR3 totals 17 residues. CDR3 DNA sequence: TGTGCCAGTAGTATCTTGGGACTAGCGGGGCCACAAGAGACCCAGTACTTC. This gives the protein CASSILGLAGPQETQYF. The full variable domain, in which reference TRBV19 and TRBJ2-5 provide the parts outside the CDR3, is DGGITQSPKYLFRKEGQNVTLSCEQNLNHDAMYWYRQDPGQGLRLIYYSQIVNDFQKGDIAEGYSVSREKKESFPLTVTSAQKNPTAFYLCASSILGLAGPQETQYFGPGTRLLVL.

The chain couples TRBV2 to TRBJ2-5, with TRBD2 matching over 11 bases. The germline V gene has CDR1 SNHLY and CDR2 FYNNEI. The CDR3 is 15 amino acids. The V gene end was trimmed by 6 bases and the J gene end by 5 bases; junction bases not matched to a gene: 8. The CDR3, as DNA: TGTGCCAGCAGCGCTAGCGGGGGGCCGGGGGAGACCCAGTACTTC. This codes for CASSASGGPGETQYF.

The chain uses TRBV7-9 and TRBJ2-2; 11 positions match TRBD2. Germline V lookup: CDR1 SEHNR, CDR2 FQNEAQ (reference sequence). This CDR3 has 19 residues. The J segment lost 1 base and the V segment lost 5 bases, leaving 12 bases of the junction unmatched. CDR3 DNA sequence: TGTGCCAGCAGCCCCTGGGGGACTAGCGGTTTTAAGAACACCGGGGAGCTGTTTTTT. It encodes CASSPWGTSGFKNTGELFF.

In DNA, the CDR3 is TGCGCCAGCAGCCACCCGGGACTAGCGGGGGCCCAAGAGACCCAGTACTTC. As protein: CASSHPGLAGAQETQYF. This chain connects TRBV4-1 to TRBJ2-5, with 14 bases lining up with TRBD2. Germline V CDR1 and CDR2: MGHRA, YSYEKL. The CDR3 sequence is 17 residues long. V was pared by 3 bases and J by 1 base, with 4 bases of the junction left unmatched.

The chain links TRBV4-1 to TRBJ2-2; 10 positions agree with TRBD2. The CDR3 has 16 residues. Germline CDR1 and CDR2: MGHRA and YSYEKL. The V segment lost 0 bases and the J segment 6 bases; nucleotides outside the gene matches: 4. CDR3 in amino acids: CASSQEGLAGAGELFF. DNA for the CDR3: TGCGCCAGCAGCCAAGAGGGGCTAGCGGGGGCCGGGGAGCTGTTTTTT.

This clone appeared once. This chain links TRBV30 with TRBJ1-3; D is perhaps TRBD1 (5 bases). There are 14 residues in the CDR3. CDR1 is GTSNPN, CDR2 SVGIG, per germline (reference sequence). The V gene lost 1 base and the J gene lost 2 bases, with 9 bases spanning the gap. This chain's CDR3 is CAWSDGTAGNTIYF. The DNA of the CDR3 is TGTGCCTGGAGTGATGGGACGGCTGGAAACACCATATATTTT. Complete variable domain (other parts from reference TRBV30 and TRBJ1-3): SQTIHQWPATLVQPVGSPLSLECTVEGTSNPNLYWYRQAAGRGLQLLFYSVGIGQISSEVPQNLSASRPQDRQFILSSKKLLLSDSGFYLCAWSDGTAGNTIYFGEGSWLTVV.